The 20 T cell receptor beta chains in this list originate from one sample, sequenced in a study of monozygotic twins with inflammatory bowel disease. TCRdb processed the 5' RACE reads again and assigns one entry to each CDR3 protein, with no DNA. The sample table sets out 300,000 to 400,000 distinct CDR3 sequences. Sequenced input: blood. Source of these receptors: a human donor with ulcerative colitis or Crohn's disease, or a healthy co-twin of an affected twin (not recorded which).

The CDR3 spells CSVHPQGNTEAFF. The chain has TRBV29-1 and TRBJ1-1; checking the TCRdb D call of TRBD1 is not possible without DNA. The CDR3 spans 13 residues. Germline CDR1 reads SQVTM; CDR2 reads ANQGSEA. Full variable domain (rest looked up from reference TRBV29-1 and TRBJ1-1): SAVISQKPSRDICQRGTSLTIQCQVDSQVTMMFWYRQQPGQSLTLIATANQGSEATYESGFVIDKFPISRPNLTFSTLTVSNMSPEDSSIYLCSVHPQGNTEAFFGQGTRLTVV.

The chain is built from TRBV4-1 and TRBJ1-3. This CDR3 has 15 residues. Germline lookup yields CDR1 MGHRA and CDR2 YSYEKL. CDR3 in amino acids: CASSQDTSSGNTIYF.

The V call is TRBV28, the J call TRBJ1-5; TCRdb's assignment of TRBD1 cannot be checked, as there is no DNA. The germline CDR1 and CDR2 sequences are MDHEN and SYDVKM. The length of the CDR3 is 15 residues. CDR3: CASSYRDRSNQPQHF.

This CDR3 reads CASSFEGSTNEKLFF. V gene TRBV28 combines with J gene TRBJ1-4. The CDR3 has 15 amino acids. Germline CDR1 reads MDHEN; CDR2 reads SYDVKM.

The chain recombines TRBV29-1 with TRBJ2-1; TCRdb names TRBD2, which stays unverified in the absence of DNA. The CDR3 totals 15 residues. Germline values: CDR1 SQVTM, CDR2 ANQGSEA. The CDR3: CSVGLAGGLGTEQFF.

The CDR3 is CASSSPGEFRPQHF. The chain combines TRBV7-2 with TRBJ1-5; TCRdb outputs TRBD1, but without DNA this stays unchecked. This CDR3 contains 14 residues. Germline CDR1 reads SGHTA; CDR2 reads FQGNSA.

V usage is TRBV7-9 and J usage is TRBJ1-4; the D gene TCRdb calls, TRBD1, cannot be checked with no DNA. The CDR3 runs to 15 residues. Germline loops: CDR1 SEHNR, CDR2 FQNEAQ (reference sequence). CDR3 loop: CASSLAYFQGANLFF.

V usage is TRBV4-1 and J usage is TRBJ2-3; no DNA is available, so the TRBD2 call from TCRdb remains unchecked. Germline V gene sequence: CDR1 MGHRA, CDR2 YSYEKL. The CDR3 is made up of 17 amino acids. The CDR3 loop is CASSQGSAGASTDTQYF.

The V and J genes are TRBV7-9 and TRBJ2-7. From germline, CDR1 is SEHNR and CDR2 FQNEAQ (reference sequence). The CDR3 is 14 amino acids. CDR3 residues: CASSFQQTADEQYF.

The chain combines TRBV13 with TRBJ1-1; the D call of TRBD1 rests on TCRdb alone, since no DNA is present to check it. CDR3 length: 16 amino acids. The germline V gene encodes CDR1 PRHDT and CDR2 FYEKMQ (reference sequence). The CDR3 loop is CASSKGTGGGNTEAFF.

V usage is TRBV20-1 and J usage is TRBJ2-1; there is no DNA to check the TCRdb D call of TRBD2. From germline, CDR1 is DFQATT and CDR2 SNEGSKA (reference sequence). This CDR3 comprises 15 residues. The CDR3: CSATPPTSGYNEQFF.

The CDR3 spells CASSASGGSETQYF. The chain links TRBV7-9 to TRBJ2-5. Germline V gene data show CDR1 as SEHNR and CDR2 as FQNEAQ (reference sequence). CDR3 length: 14 amino acids.

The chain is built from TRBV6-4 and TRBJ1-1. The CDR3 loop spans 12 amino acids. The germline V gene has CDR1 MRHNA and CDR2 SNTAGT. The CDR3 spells CASSGSDRKAFF.

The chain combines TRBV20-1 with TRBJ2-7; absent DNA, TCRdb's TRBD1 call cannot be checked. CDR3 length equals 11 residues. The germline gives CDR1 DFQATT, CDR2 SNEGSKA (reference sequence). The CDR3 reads CSATPVYEQYF.

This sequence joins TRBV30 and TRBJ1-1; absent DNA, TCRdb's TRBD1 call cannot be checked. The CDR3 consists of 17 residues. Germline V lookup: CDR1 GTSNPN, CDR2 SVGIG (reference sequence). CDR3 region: CAWRVGTGVPMNTEAFF.

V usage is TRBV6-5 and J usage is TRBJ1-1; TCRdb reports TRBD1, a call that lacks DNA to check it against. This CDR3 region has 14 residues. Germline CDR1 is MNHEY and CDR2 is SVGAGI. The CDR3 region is CASSYGTGKTEAFF.

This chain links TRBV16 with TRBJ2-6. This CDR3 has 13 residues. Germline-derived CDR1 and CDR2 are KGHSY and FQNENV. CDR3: CASSQSRENVLTF.

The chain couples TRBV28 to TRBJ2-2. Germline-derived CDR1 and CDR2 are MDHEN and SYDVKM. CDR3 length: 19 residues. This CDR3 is CASSLLANRASSNTGELFF.

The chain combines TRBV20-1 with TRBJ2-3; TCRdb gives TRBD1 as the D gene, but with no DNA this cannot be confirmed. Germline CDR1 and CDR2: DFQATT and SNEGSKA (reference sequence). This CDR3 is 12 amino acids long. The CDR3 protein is CSEGTTDLTQYF.

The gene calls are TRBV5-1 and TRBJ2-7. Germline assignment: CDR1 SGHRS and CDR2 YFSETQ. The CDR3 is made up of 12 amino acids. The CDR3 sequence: CASRAGEVEQYF.